Listed here are 2 T cell receptor beta chains from one sample, sequenced in a study of cytomegalovirus exposure and HLA in healthy donors. It was with 60 Vbeta and 13 Jbeta primers that the PCR ran. TCRdb's copy holds only in-frame clones and misses some; the assay was immunoSEQ multiplex PCR. The repertoire holds some 170,000 clones, 70% to 80% seen once, with under 2.5% in the top ten. Sequenced: PBMCs. These receptors originate from a man aged 40-50 years in good health and CMV-seronegative.

The chain uses TRBV5-1 and TRBJ2-3, with TRBD2 identical over 9 bases. The germline CDR1 and CDR2 sequences are SGHRS and YFSETQ. Germline trimming cut 3 bases from V and 5 bases from J; bases unmatched to any gene: 7. CDR3 length equals 15 residues. The chain's CDR3 is CASSYLAGAEDTQYF. CDR3 DNA sequence: TGCGCCAGCAGCTACTTAGCGGGAGCTGAAGATACGCAGTATTTT.

V gene TRBV6-4 combines with J gene TRBJ2-3; D is uncertain. V was shortened by 11 bases and J by 8 bases, with 17 bases between the two germline ends. The CDR3 has 12 amino acids. Germline V gene data show CDR1 as MRHNA and CDR2 as SNTAGT. The CDR3 is CAPRSRPSTQYF. In DNA, the CDR3 is TGTGCCCCTCGGTCGCGCCCTTCTACGCAGTATTTT.